This TCR beta chain appears in the sequencing data of a study of T cell responses to AZD1222 COVID-19 vaccine. The study, taken as a whole, reports: Clonal diversity was possibly underestimated; the donors were predominantly white British and more often female. Within unmutated variant regions lay the reported targets of nearly half of spike-specific TCRs.

Sequenced by immunoSEQ multiplex PCR; TCRdb stores in-frame clones only, minus some. Among about 110,000 clones listed, 80% to 85% were seen once. Comments on this clone: Its antigen is not known.

This receptor was identified in an adult in good health. The sample here was peripheral blood, taken on day 0 of AZD1222 vaccination.

CDR3 sequence: CASTRTPGANVLTF. The CDR3 DNA sequence: TGTGCCAGCACGAGGACACCTGGGGCCAACGTCCTGACTTTC. The chain has TRBV2 and TRBJ2-6, with D perhaps matching TRBD1 (5 bases). V gave up 7 bases and J gave up 2 bases, with 9 bases separating them. The CDR3 has 14 amino acids. Germline CDR1 and CDR2: SNHLY and FYNNEI.